Shown below are 31 T cell receptor beta chains from a single sample sequenced in a study of tumor-infiltrating lymphocytes in primary liver carcinoma (TCRdb year 2017). Sequencing was performed on an Illumina HiSeq 2500. Starting from about 500 ng total RNA, TCRbeta-specific cDNA was produced by reverse transcription with a constant-region primer and ProtoScript II reverse transcriptase. Three nested multiplex PCR rounds, following a slightly modified ARM-PCR procedure, were used to build the TCRbeta libraries. Each of the first two PCR rounds ran for roughly 9 cycles and used multiplex TRBV1-TRBV30 forward primers together with a Cbeta reverse primer. In TCRdb, the public reads were trimmed at Q25 with fastp and aligned with MiXCR, with productive beta chains retained. Under each unique CDR3 protein, matching rows form one entry showing the most common genes and DNA. The sample data list roughly 100,000 distinct CDR3 sequences, and approximately 70% of these were observed just once. In total, the top ten clones hold around 12% of the sample.

Without any cell sorting, total RNA and DNA were extracted together from about 20-30 mg of bulk tissue using the AllPrep DNA/RNA mini kit. The sequenced sample consisted of liver tumor tissue from sampling region 2. This sample's cell subset or site label indicates: tumor region T2, inferior pole. These TCRs come from a woman in her fifties or sixties with primary liver carcinoma and hepatitis B virus infection.

The rearrangement joins TRBV28 to TRBJ2-2; TRBD1 might be the D (5 bases). The germline V and J ends were trimmed by 11 bases and 1 base, with 11 bases remaining between them. The germline CDR1 and CDR2 sequences are MDHEN and SYDVKM. The CDR3 has 13 residues. This chain's CDR3 is CAGAQQNTGELFF. CDR3 DNA: TGTGCCGGGGCACAGCAGAACACCGGGGAGCTGTTTTTT.

As concerns this clonotype: The junction shows a germline mismatch at one end, possibly a read error. The gene calls are TRBV28 and TRBJ1-1; 7 bases agree with TRBD1. The CDR3 totals 13 residues. Germline CDR1 reads MDHEN; CDR2 reads SYDVKM. The CDR3 DNA reads TGTGCCAGTAATGCAGGGGGGAACACTGAAGCTTCCTTT. Residues: CASNAGGNTEASF.

The V call is TRBV7-6, the J call TRBJ1-6; possible D gene TRBD1, 6 bases. The CDR3 extends over 16 amino acids. Germline lookup yields CDR1 SGHVS and CDR2 FNYEAQ. V lost 5 bases and J 9 bases, leaving 20 bases between the germline ends. In DNA form, the CDR3 reads TGTGCCAGCAGCCCGGGCGGGGGCCGCCTTCGTTCACCCCTCCACTTT. Translated: CASSPGGGRLRSPLHF.

This clonotype has only a few counts. A clone one base away is much larger, so this may be a read error. The chain links TRBV5-4 to TRBJ1-2; no definite D call. Trimming left V 6 bases short and J 3 bases short, with 18 bases between. The germline gives CDR1 SGHNT, CDR2 YYREEE (reference sequence). This CDR3 has 15 residues. CDR3 bases: TGTGCCAGCAACTTATGGGGAGCCGGAGACTATGGCTACACCTTC. This gives the protein CASNLWGAGDYGYTF.

The V gene is TRBV15, the J gene TRBJ2-3; 8 bases are a match to TRBD2. The CDR3 runs 16 residues. Germline CDR1 and CDR2: LNHNV and YYDKDF (reference sequence). V gave up 5 bases and J gave up 0 bases; unmatched junction bases: 7. In DNA form, the CDR3 reads TGTGCCACCAGCGGCCGACTAGCGCGGAGCACAGATACGCAGTATTTT. It yields the protein CATSGRLARSTDTQYF.

Comments on this clonotype: Likely a read error: the CDR3 ends without its conserved phenylalanine or tryptophan. The rearrangement uses TRBV6-6 and TRBJ2-3; TRBD2 matches 8 bases. This CDR3 contains 15 residues. The V and J ends lost 9 bases and 0 bases, in that order; junction bases with no gene match: 8. The germline gives CDR1 MNHNY, CDR2 SVGAGI (reference sequence). The CDR3 spells CASSTSGGSTDTQYS. The CDR3 nucleotides are TGTGCCAGTAGTACTAGCGGTGGTAGCACAGATACGCAGTATTCT.

This clonotype was seen many times. CDR3 sequence reads: CASSQEGRSAGYEQYF. In DNA form, the CDR3 reads TGTGCCAGCAGCCAAGAAGGCAGAAGCGCGGGGTACGAGCAGTACTTC. The chain is built from TRBV14 and TRBJ2-7; perhaps TRBD2 as D (6 bases). Germline lookup yields CDR1 SGHDN and CDR2 FVKESK. This CDR3 has 16 amino acids. Trimming removed 0 bases at V and 4 bases at J, with 16 bases between.

With regard to this clonotype: The junction departs from germline at one end; a sequencing error may be responsible. V and J are TRBV28 and TRBJ2-1, with no clear D. The CDR3 extends over 12 amino acids. Germline assignment: CDR1 MDHEN and CDR2 SYDVKM. CDR3: CASSLGLNEEFF. The CDR3 DNA reads TGTGCCAGCAGTTTGGGGTTAAATGAGGAGTTCTTC.

This clonotype was observed at least ten times. The V gene is TRBV5-6, the J gene TRBJ2-1; possible D gene TRBD2, 7 bases. Germline V CDR1 and CDR2: SGHDT, YYEEEE. Deletions cut 2 bases from V and 0 bases from J, with 12 bases between. This CDR3 region has 16 residues. CDR3 in DNA: TGTGCCAGCAGCTTTTGGGCGGGGGCCTCCTACAATGAGCAGTTCTTC. The encoded protein is CASSFWAGASYNEQFF. Drawing the rest from reference TRBV5-6 and TRBJ2-1, the complete variable domain is DAGVTQSPTHLIKTRGQQVTLRCSPKSGHDTVSWYQQALGQGPQFIFQYYEEEERQRGNFPDRFSGHQFPNYSSELNVNALLLGDSALYLCASSFWAGASYNEQFFGPGTRLTVL.

On this clonotype itself: The junction departs from the called germline gene at one end, perhaps through a read error. The chain combines TRBV4-1 with TRBJ2-4; 16 nucleotides align to TRBD2. This CDR3 comprises 18 residues. The germline V gene encodes CDR1 MGHRA and CDR2 YSYEKL. In nucleotides, the CDR3 is TGTGCCAGCAGCCTGGGACTAGCGGGAGGGCCGGTCAAAAACATTCAGTACTTC. This gives the protein CASSLGLAGGPVKNIQYF.

This clonotype rates as large. The chain is built from TRBV11-2 and TRBJ2-3; 7 bases are a match to TRBD2. The length of the CDR3 is 17 residues. CDR1 is SGHAT and CDR2 is FQNNGV in the germline V gene. Unmatched junction bases numbered 11, after V lost 1 base and J lost 4 bases. The chain's CDR3 is CASSLGGLTYTSDTQYF. The CDR3 DNA sequence: TGTGCCAGCAGCTTAGGGGGACTAACGTACACGTCAGATACGCAGTATTTT. The full variable domain, rest sourced from reference TRBV11-2 and TRBJ2-3, is EAGVAQSPRYKIIEKRQSVAFWCNPISGHATLYWYQQILGQGPKLLIQFQNNGVVDDSQLPKDRFSAERLKGVDSTLKIQPAKLEDSAVYLCASSLGGLTYTSDTQYFGPGTRLTVL.

The chain combines TRBV28 with TRBJ1-2, with 7 bases that match TRBD1. The V and J ends lost 6 bases and 1 base, in that order; junction bases with no gene match: 5. The CDR3 consists of 14 residues. Germline V CDR1 and CDR2: MDHEN, SYDVKM. In DNA, the CDR3 is TGTGCCAGCAGGACGACAGGGCTTAACTATGGCTACACCTTC. It is translated as CASRTTGLNYGYTF.

To note about this clonotype: Sequence at one end of the junction differs from germline and may be a read error. This chain connects TRBV11-2 to TRBJ2-1; D may be TRBD1 (5 bases). Germline V lookup: CDR1 SGHAT, CDR2 FQNNGV. The CDR3 contains 15 residues. The CDR3 DNA sequence: TGTTCCAGCAGTGCCGTGACAGTGGACTACAATGAGCAGTTCTTC. This encodes CSSSAVTVDYNEQFF.

The chain uses TRBV7-9 and TRBJ2-5, with D tentatively TRBD2 (6 bases). Germline V lookup: CDR1 SEHNR, CDR2 FQNEAQ (reference sequence). This CDR3 contains 14 residues. V lost 0 bases and J 9 bases, leaving 14 bases between the germline ends. The CDR3 DNA follows: TGTGCCAGCAGCTTAGCGGGCGGGGAGGAGTCCCAGTACTTC. This translates into CASSLAGGEESQYF.

As for this clonotype: This may come from a read error, since a much larger clone is one base off. The CDR3 loop reads CAWIIGNTIYF. The CDR3 DNA follows: TGTGCCTGGATTATAGGAAACACCATATATTTT. The chain uses TRBV30 and TRBJ1-3; no clear D gene. Per germline, CDR1 GTSNPN and CDR2 SVGIG (reference sequence). Trimming removed 4 bases at V and 4 bases at J, with 5 bases between. CDR3 length equals 11 residues.

Details on this clonotype: A read error may explain this, as a much larger clone is one base away. The chain has TRBV12-3 or TRBV12-4 and TRBJ2-2, with D unresolved. The CDR3 extends over 13 amino acids. The CDR3 is CTSSPTRAGELFF. Here the CDR3 DNA reads TGTACCAGCAGTCCGACCCGGGCCGGGGAGCTGTTTTTT.

This clonotype was counted between two and nine times. The chain is built from TRBV7-8 and TRBJ2-7; 13 nucleotides line up with TRBD2. This CDR3 is built from 18 residues. The trim removed 0 bases at V and 3 bases at J, leaving 8 bases unmatched. CDR1 and CDR2 (germline): SGHVS, FQNEAQ. The CDR3 here is CASSLAFTGTSGVYEQYF. The CDR3 DNA sequence: TGTGCCAGCAGCTTAGCCTTTACCGGGACTAGCGGGGTCTACGAGCAGTACTTC.

This clonotype was seen a handful of times. Germline and junction disagree at one end, which may indicate a read error. This rearrangement joins TRBV11-2 to TRBJ2-3; 8 positions match TRBD2. CDR1 and CDR2 (germline): SGHAT, FQNNGV. This CDR3 comprises 16 residues. In DNA form, the CDR3 reads TGTACCAGCAGCTTATTAACGGGAGGGGCCGCAGATACGCAGTATTTT. Residues: CTSSLLTGGAADTQYF.

In its sample, this clonotype was seen many times. V and J are TRBV6-6 and TRBJ2-7, with D unresolved. Trimming removed 5 bases at V and 2 bases at J, with 16 bases between. This CDR3 has 15 residues. CDR1 MNHNY and CDR2 SVGAGI come from the germline V gene (reference sequence). The CDR3 DNA reads TGTGCCAGCAGTAAAGTAGCCGCCGCAACCTACGAGCAGTACTTC. Translation: CASSKVAAATYEQYF.

Comments on this clonotype: A read error may account for a junction end that differs from germline. V is TRBV5-5 and J is TRBJ2-7; D is ambiguous. The CDR3 extends over 14 amino acids. Germline values: CDR1 SGHKS, CDR2 YYEKEE (reference sequence). CDR3 bases: TGTGCCAGCAGCTTCGAAGAGAGCTCCTACGAACAGTACTTC. Translating it yields CASSFEESSYEQYF. Full variable domain (outside the CDR3, taken from reference TRBV5-5 and TRBJ2-7): DAGVTQSPTHLIKTRGQQVTLRCSPISGHKSVSWYQQVLGQGPQFIFQYYEKEERGRGNFPDRFSARQFPNYSSELNVNALLLGDSALYLCASSFEESSYEQYFGPGTRLTVT.

A note on this clonotype: The conserved phenylalanine or tryptophan is not found at the CDR3 terminus, so this likely reflects a read error. The chain is built from TRBV6-6 and TRBJ2-7, with no clear D. Germline CDR1 and CDR2: MNHNY and SVGAGI (reference sequence). V lost 4 bases to trimming and J lost 0 bases, with 4 bases between them. CDR3 length equals 12 residues. The DNA of the CDR3 is TGTGCCAGCAGTTCAGTCTCCTACGAGCAGTACTCA. Amino acid sequence: CASSSVSYEQYS.

About this clonotype itself: An end of the junction does not agree with germline; a read error may underlie this. The chain employs TRBV6-6 and TRBJ1-5; D perhaps matches TRBD1 (5 bases). The CDR3 extends over 16 amino acids. Germline V lookup: CDR1 MNHNY, CDR2 SVGAGI (reference sequence). DNA of the CDR3: TGTGCCAGCAGTGGCACCAAAAAGGGGCTGAATCAGCACCAGCATTTT. It codes for CASSGTKKGLNQHQHF.

The J gene is TRBJ1-1, the V gene TRBV28; D is possibly TRBD1 (5 bases). CDR1 and CDR2 (germline): MDHEN, SYDVKM. Trimming removed 4 bases at V and 9 bases at J, with 21 bases between. This CDR3 contains 15 residues. The CDR3 loop reads CASSSYRRRISQAFF. Here the CDR3 DNA reads TGTGCCAGCAGTTCCTACAGGAGGCGAATCTCTCAAGCTTTCTTT.

As for this clonotype: At one end, the junction sequence differs from germline, possibly due to a read error. V is TRBV30 and J is TRBJ1-1; 7 bases are shared with TRBD1. The CDR3 sequence is 14 residues long. Germline V gene data show CDR1 as GTSNPN and CDR2 as SVGIG (reference sequence). The CDR3: CAWSKGGRITKAFF. The DNA for the CDR3 is TGCGCCTGGAGTAAAGGGGGCCGAATCACTAAAGCTTTCTTT.

This clonotype was counted many times. The DNA of the CDR3 is TGTGCCAGCAGTTACGTGGGTGGGTACGAGCAGTACTTC. Its translation: CASSYVGGYEQYF. The chain joins TRBV6-6 to TRBJ2-7; D is uncertain. V lost 2 bases and J lost 4, with 9 bases in between. This CDR3 contains 13 residues. Germline assignment: CDR1 MNHNY and CDR2 SVGAGI (reference sequence).

With regard to this clonotype: One end of the junction varies from germline; a read error may be responsible. The chain has TRBV11-2 and TRBJ2-3; 11 bases match TRBD2. Per the germline V gene, CDR1 is SGHAT and CDR2 is FQNNGV. This CDR3 region has 15 residues. CDR3 amino acids: CVSSPGLAGPDMQYF. The CDR3 nucleotides read TGTGTCAGCAGCCCAGGACTAGCGGGCCCAGATATGCAGTATTTT. The variable domain in full, with the rest retrieved from reference TRBV11-2 and TRBJ2-3, is EAGVAQSPRYKIIEKRQSVAFWCNPISGHATLYWYQQILGQGPKLLIQFQNNGVVDDSQLPKDRFSAERLKGVDSTLKIQPAKLEDSAVYLCVSSPGLAGPDMQYFGPGTRLTVL.

The rearrangement links TRBV13 to TRBJ2-2; the D gene could be TRBD1 or TRBD2 (5 bases each). Germline CDR1 and CDR2: PRHDT and FYEKMQ (reference sequence). The CDR3 contains 15 residues. Trimming removed 7 bases from V and 4 bases from J, with 16 bases in between. The CDR3 DNA follows: TGTGCCAGCAAGAGGGGAAGGGAAACCACCGGGGAGCTGTTTTTT. Translating it yields CASKRGRETTGELFF.

This clonotype was detected once. In this CDR3 the conserved last residue, phenylalanine or tryptophan, is missing, so a read error is likely. The genes are TRBV11-2 and TRBJ2-3; 10 bases fit TRBD2. After removal of 5 bases from V and 4 bases from J, the junction contained 6 bases not matched to a gene. The length of the CDR3 is 15 residues. Germline values: CDR1 SGHAT, CDR2 FQNNGV. CDR3: CASSTRLAGPDTQYL. DNA for the CDR3: TGTGCCAGCAGCACTAGACTAGCGGGCCCAGATACGCAGTATTTG.

About this clonotype itself: One junction end disagrees with the germline gene, perhaps due to a read error. The chain uses TRBV5-1 and TRBJ2-1; D may correspond to TRBD1 or TRBD2 (5 bases each). Germline CDR1 is SGHRS and CDR2 is YFSETQ. The CDR3 length is 14 residues. The CDR3 DNA reads TGCGCCAGCAGCTTGGGGGACGGGGTCATTGAGCAGTCCTTC. It codes for CASSLGDGVIEQSF.

As to this clonotype: The junction departs from germline at one end; a sequencing error may be responsible. This sequence joins TRBV11-2 and TRBJ2-7; TRBD1 or TRBD2 may be the D gene (6 bases each). Germline CDR1 SGHAT, CDR2 FQNNGV. This CDR3 has 14 residues. The CDR3 region is CASSPPGGFYEHYF. In DNA, the CDR3 is TGTGCCAGCAGCCCTCCCGGGGGCTTCTACGAGCACTATTTC.

Regarding this clonotype: This sequence may be a read error, since a much larger clone differs from it by one base. In DNA, the CDR3 is TGCGCCAGCAGGCCCGTTATAGCGGGAGTGTGGGAGACCCAGTACTTC. It translates to CASRPVIAGVWETQYF. This sequence joins TRBV5-1 and TRBJ2-5; 9 nucleotides line up with TRBD2. This CDR3 is 16 amino acids long. Losses at the gene ends were 5 bases for V and 5 bases for J; bases not matched to a gene: 13. From germline, CDR1 is SGHRS and CDR2 YFSETQ.